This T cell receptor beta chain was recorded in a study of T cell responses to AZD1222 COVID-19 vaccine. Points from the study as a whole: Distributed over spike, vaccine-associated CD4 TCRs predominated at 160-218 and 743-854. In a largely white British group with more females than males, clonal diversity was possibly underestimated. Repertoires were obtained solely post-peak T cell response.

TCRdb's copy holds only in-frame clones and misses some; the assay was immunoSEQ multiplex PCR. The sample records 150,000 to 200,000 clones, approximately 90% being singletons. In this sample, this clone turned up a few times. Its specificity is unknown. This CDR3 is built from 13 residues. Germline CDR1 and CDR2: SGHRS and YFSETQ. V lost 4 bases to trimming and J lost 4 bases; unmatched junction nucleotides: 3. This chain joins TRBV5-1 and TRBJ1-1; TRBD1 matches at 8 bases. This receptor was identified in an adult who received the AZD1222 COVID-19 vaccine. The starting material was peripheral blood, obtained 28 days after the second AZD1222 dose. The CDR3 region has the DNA TGCGCCAGCAGCCAGGGGGCGGGCACTGAAGCTTTCTTT. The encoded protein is CASSQGAGTEAFF. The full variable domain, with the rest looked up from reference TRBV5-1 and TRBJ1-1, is KAGVTQTPRYLIKTRGQQVTLSCSPISGHRSVSWYQQTPGQGLQFLFEYFSETQRNKGNFPGRFSGRQFSNSRSEMNVSTLELGDSALYLCASSQGAGTEAFFGQGTRLTVV.